The rows below give T cell receptor beta chains drawn from one sample of a study of monozygotic twins with inflammatory bowel disease. One entry per CDR3 protein, without DNA, is what TCRdb gives after re-calling the 5' RACE reads. With roughly 170,000 distinct CDR3 sequences in the sample, the ten largest clones hold around 7.2%. The material sequenced was blood. These receptors were taken from a human donor with ulcerative colitis or Crohn's disease, or a healthy co-twin of an affected twin (not recorded which). Each CDR3 is given with its conserved first and last residue.

j_call v_call cdr3_aa
TRBJ1-5 TRBV5-1 CASSRDRAGNQPQHF
TRBJ2-7 TRBV7-8 CASSAGLAGGASYEQYF
TRBJ1-1 TRBV10-3 CAISEERGRGAFF
TRBJ1-6 TRBV7-2 CASSPMGLGQNNSPLHF
TRBJ1-4 TRBV13 CASSSTGGEKLFF
TRBJ2-1 TRBV14 CASSQSAGWYNEQFF
TRBJ2-2 TRBV24-1 CATSVGGEPFF
TRBJ2-6 TRBV9 CASSVGPGQGASGANVLTF
TRBJ2-7 TRBV6-1 CASRRTGASYEQYF
TRBJ2-7 TRBV30 CAWSERYEQYF
TRBJ2-7 TRBV12-3/TRBV12-4 CASSLEQGYEQYF
TRBJ1-2 TRBV15 CATSKAGESGYTF
TRBJ2-3 TRBV20-1 CSALFERTSGRAPTDTQYF
TRBJ2-7 TRBV20-1 CSAPRLDEQYF
TRBJ2-5 TRBV6-5 CASSYARGEETQYF
TRBJ1-1 TRBV6-6 CASSRQGPNAEAFF
TRBJ2-2 TRBV5-6 CASSLTWGQGPFPGELFF
TRBJ2-2 TRBV5-5 CASSLKGIHTGELFF
TRBJ1-2 TRBV7-9 CASSITGGVHGYTF
TRBJ2-2 TRBV29-1 CSASGSGGYTGELFF
TRBJ1-2 TRBV25-1 CASSGSTGTYGYTF
TRBJ2-3 TRBV9 CASSVGWSPRDTQYF
TRBJ1-1 TRBV7-9 CASSLEGTQVWGTEAFF
TRBJ1-1 TRBV19 CASSRDRQTEAFF
TRBJ1-1 TRBV5-1 CASSSTTGRNTEAFF
TRBJ2-5 TRBV5-1 CASSTSPGTGGAETQYF
TRBJ2-1 TRBV5-1 CASSLEVAGYNEQFF